Sequencing of this TCR beta chain was carried out in a study of blood T cell repertoires in COVID-19. For the study at large: Italy, Spain and the United States were the sources of the convalescent and acute COVID-19 samples.

Method: immunoSEQ multiplex PCR; TCRdb's copy keeps in-frame clones and lacks some. The sample has a few hundred thousand clones; about 88% are singletons. V shed 1 base and J 6 bases; nucleotides not matched to a gene: 2. Germline V gene lookup returns CDR1 MGHRA and CDR2 YSYEKL. The CDR3 is 15 amino acids. This clonotype originated in a woman aged 55-69 years with COVID-19, enrolled during active disease. The chain carries TRBV4-1 and TRBJ2-2; 10 bases match TRBD2. Sequenced material: peripheral blood. CDR3 nucleotide sequence: TGCGCCAGCAGCCAAGCTAGCGGGAGACCCGGGGAGCTGTTTTTT. Protein product: CASSQASGRPGELFF.